A single sample is the source of the 20 T cell receptor beta chains below, sequenced in a study of shared clonotypes between healthy human individuals. Assay used: immunoSEQ multiplex PCR; TCRdb lists only in-frame clones, some missing. The sample has fewer than 3 million clones; roughly 90% are singletons. Material: naive CD4+ T cells from PBMCs. Subset here: CD45RA+ positively selected. The receptor source for this set is a man younger than 35 in good health. Some clones in this sample may be carry-over from other donors' samples.

This clone was seen only once. Additional DNA sequences in this sample encode the identical CDR3. The rearrangement joins TRBV7-9 to TRBJ1-1, with TRBD1 identical over 7 bases. CDR1 is SEHNR and CDR2 is FQNEAQ in the germline V gene (reference sequence). V gave up 5 bases and J gave up 0 bases; unmatched junction bases: 3. The CDR3 is made up of 14 amino acids. The CDR3 reads CASSPTGVNTEAFF. The CDR3 coding sequence is TGTGCCAGCAGCCCAACAGGGGTGAACACTGAAGCTTTCTTT. The entire variable domain, with the rest obtained from reference TRBV7-9 and TRBJ1-1, is as follows: DTGVSQNPRHKITKRGQNVTFRCDPISEHNRLYWYRQTLGQGPEFLTYFQNEAQLEKSRLLSDRFSAERPKGSFSTLEIQRTEQGDSAMYLCASSPTGVNTEAFFGQGTRLTVV.

The CDR3 sequence: CASRYYFPKDGYTF. For the CDR3, the DNA is TGTGCCAGTCGCTACTATTTCCCCAAAGATGGCTACACCTTC. V is TRBV28 and J is TRBJ1-2, with D unresolved. Germline CDR1 reads MDHEN; CDR2 reads SYDVKM. The ends were cut back, 9 bases at V and 6 bases at J, with 20 bases in the middle. This CDR3 has 14 residues.

The rearrangement uses TRBV19 and TRBJ1-3, with D perhaps TRBD1 (5 bases). Trimming stripped 9 bases from V and 0 bases from J, with 12 bases between. This CDR3 has 14 residues. Germline CDR1 and CDR2: LNHDA and SQIVND (reference sequence). DNA for the CDR3: TGTGCCAGCCAGGGAGTGAGCTCTGGAAACACCATATATTTT. Translation gives CASQGVSSGNTIYF. Looking up the rest from reference TRBV19 and TRBJ1-3 gives the full variable domain: DGGITQSPKYLFRKEGQNVTLSCEQNLNHDAMYWYRQDPGQGLRLIYYSQIVNDFQKGDIAEGYSVSREKKESFPLTVTSAQKNPTAFYLCASQGVSSGNTIYFGEGSWLTVV.

The chain is built from TRBV27 and TRBJ1-2; TRBD1 is a possible D gene (6 bases). V was pared by 2 bases and J by 7 bases, with 26 bases between. This CDR3 is built from 18 residues. Germline lookup yields CDR1 MNHEY and CDR2 SMNVEV (reference sequence). The CDR3 coding sequence is TGTGCCAGCAGTTTAAGGACCCCACGTGGGGGGGCGTTAGGTGGCTACACCTTC. Translated, it gives CASSLRTPRGGALGGYTF.

The V and J genes are TRBV5-1 and TRBJ2-7, with 9 bases matching TRBD2. The CDR3 loop spans 16 amino acids. In germline, CDR1 is SGHRS, CDR2 YFSETQ. The V gene end was trimmed by 0 bases and the J gene end by 5 bases; junction bases not matched to a gene: 9. CDR3 nucleotides: TGCGCCAGCAGCTTGGTAGGAAGGCGGGAGGGAGACGAGCAGTACTTC. This codes for CASSLVGRREGDEQYF.

The V and J genes are TRBV28 and TRBJ1-1; D gene ambiguous. Germline loops: CDR1 MDHEN, CDR2 SYDVKM. The length of the CDR3 is 14 residues. V shed 3 bases and J shed 8 bases, with 16 bases lying between them. The CDR3 DNA follows: TGTGCCAGCAGTTTTCGGCGGGTTATAAGGGAAGCTTTCTTT. It yields the protein CASSFRRVIREAFF. Full variable domain (missing parts from reference TRBV28 and TRBJ1-1): DVKVTQSSRYLVKRTGEKVFLECVQDMDHENMFWYRQDPGLGLRLIYFSYDVKMKEKGDIPEGYSVSREKKERFSLILESASTNQTSMYLCASSFRRVIREAFFGQGTRLTVV.

The rearrangement joins TRBV28 to TRBJ1-5; D gene unclear. Germline V gene sequence: CDR1 MDHEN, CDR2 SYDVKM. V lost 4 bases to trimming and J lost 1 base, with 8 bases between them. The CDR3 loop spans 14 amino acids. The CDR3 sequence: CASSSIQSNQPQHF. In DNA form, the CDR3 reads TGTGCCAGCAGTTCGATCCAAAGCAATCAGCCCCAGCATTTT.

This chain connects TRBV6-4 to TRBJ2-1, with 13 bases fitting TRBD2. The CDR3 runs to 11 residues. Germline assignment: CDR1 MRHNA and CDR2 SNTAGT. V shed 10 bases, J shed 12 bases, and the junction held 3 bases outside the gene matches. The CDR3 here is CATGLAGLQFF. DNA of the CDR3: TGTGCCACGGGACTAGCGGGATTGCAGTTCTTC.

V and J are TRBV11-2 and TRBJ2-7; 7 bases are shared with TRBD2. The CDR3 totals 13 residues. Germline values: CDR1 SGHAT, CDR2 FQNNGV. Germline trimming cut 2 bases from V and 2 bases from J; bases unmatched to any gene: 0. The DNA of the CDR3 is TGTGCCAGCAGCTTACGGGGGGCCTACGAGCAGTACTTC. The encoded protein is CASSLRGAYEQYF.

This clone is a singleton in its sample. This sample also contains other DNA sequences that code for the same CDR3. The V call is TRBV5-1, the J call TRBJ2-1, with 12 bases that match TRBD2. CDR3 length equals 15 residues. J gave up 10 bases and V 0 bases, and 5 bases lay outside the gene matches. Per germline, CDR1 SGHRS and CDR2 YFSETQ. DNA of the CDR3: TGCGCCAGCAGCTTGGGACTAGCGGGAGAAGGGGAGCAGTTCTTC. The encoded protein is CASSLGLAGEGEQFF.

The rearrangement uses TRBV19 and TRBJ2-1; D not resolved. Germline V gives CDR1 LNHDA, CDR2 SQIVND (reference sequence). V was cut by 10 bases and J by 5 bases, with 15 bases left in between. This CDR3 comprises 13 residues. CDR3 sequence: CATNDRINNEQFF. CDR3 nucleotides: TGTGCCACGAACGACCGCATCAACAATGAGCAGTTCTTC.

This clone was recorded once. CDR3 sequence reads: CASRDRSNTEAFF. CDR3 sequence (DNA): TGTGCCAGCAGGGACAGGTCGAACACTGAAGCTTTCTTT. The rearrangement joins TRBV25-1 to TRBJ1-1; 7 bases align to TRBD1. Germline V gene sequence: CDR1 MGHDK, CDR2 SYGVNS. This CDR3 has 13 residues. Trimming at V came to 6 bases and at J to 1 base, leaving 2 bases not matched to a gene.

As for this clone: In the same sample, other DNA sequences code for this CDR3. The chain links TRBV15 to TRBJ1-2; D unclear. CDR1 LNHNV and CDR2 YYDKDF come from the germline V gene (reference sequence). V was shortened by 5 bases and J by 2 bases, with 9 bases between the two germline ends. This CDR3 comprises 13 residues. In nucleotides, the CDR3 is TGTGCCACCAGCGGAGGGCGGAACTATGGCTACACCTTC. This translates into CATSGGRNYGYTF.

V usage is TRBV19 and J usage is TRBJ1-3; unclear D gene. Germline CDR1 is LNHDA and CDR2 is SQIVND (reference sequence). Trimming took off 4 bases at V and 2 bases at J, with 9 bases between the two ends. This CDR3 has 14 amino acids. The CDR3 sequence is CASSRQSPGNTIYF. The DNA for the CDR3 is TGTGCCAGTAGTAGGCAGAGCCCTGGAAACACCATATATTTT.

The chain combines TRBV5-4 with TRBJ2-3, with D unclear. With 6 bases removed from V and 2 bases from J, the gap between germline ends came to 16 bases. The germline V gene has CDR1 SGHNT and CDR2 YYREEE (reference sequence). The CDR3 consists of 15 residues. CDR3 nucleotide sequence: TGTGCCAGCACCCAATTGGATAAGATCACAGATACGCAGTATTTT. This sequence encodes CASTQLDKITDTQYF.

The chain links TRBV5-1 to TRBJ2-6, with TRBD2 matching over 7 bases. The CDR3 is 17 residues long. Germline CDR1 reads SGHRS; CDR2 reads YFSETQ. V dropped 0 bases and J dropped 2; count of bases not matched to a gene: 5. CDR3: CASSLGSSGTGANVLTF. CDR3 nucleotides: TGCGCCAGCAGCTTGGGTTCCAGCGGGACTGGGGCCAACGTCCTGACTTTC. Using reference TRBV5-1 and TRBJ2-6 for the parts outside the CDR3, the full variable domain is KAGVTQTPRYLIKTRGQQVTLSCSPISGHRSVSWYQQTPGQGLQFLFEYFSETQRNKGNFPGRFSGRQFSNSRSEMNVSTLELGDSALYLCASSLGSSGTGANVLTFGAGSRLTVL.

The chain couples TRBV6-6 to TRBJ2-5, with 9 bases fitting TRBD1. The length of the CDR3 is 15 residues. The J segment lost 1 base and the V segment lost 4 bases, leaving 4 bases of the junction unmatched. The V gene's germline CDR1 is MNHNY and CDR2 SVGAGI (reference sequence). The DNA for the CDR3 is TGTGCCAGCAGTTGGGGACAGGGTCTCCAAGAGACCCAGTACTTC. It codes for CASSWGQGLQETQYF.

Comment on this clone: Other DNA sequences within the sample encode an identical CDR3. V is TRBV9 and J is TRBJ2-1; TRBD2 might be the D (5 bases). The ends were cut back, 0 bases at V and 7 bases at J, with 8 bases in the middle. This CDR3 has 13 amino acids. CDR1 SGDLS and CDR2 YYNGEE come from the germline V gene. This CDR3 reads CASSVAGKNEQFF. The CDR3 nucleotides are TGTGCCAGCAGCGTAGCCGGGAAGAATGAGCAGTTCTTC.

The rearrangement uses TRBV4-3 and TRBJ2-1; 10 bases agree with TRBD2. J was trimmed by 6 bases and V by 4 bases; bases with no gene match: 18. The CDR3 has 19 amino acids. Germline V gene sequence: CDR1 LGHNA, CDR2 YSLEER. Written as DNA, the CDR3 is TGCGCCAGCAGCCCCAAGATAGGGTTAGCGGGAGGACCTCCCAATGAGCAGTTCTTC. It specifies CASSPKIGLAGGPPNEQFF.

The chain links TRBV19 to TRBJ2-7; weak D call: TRBD1 (6 bases). Germline assignment: CDR1 LNHDA and CDR2 SQIVND (reference sequence). The length of the CDR3 is 13 residues. V was cut by 7 bases and J by 6 bases, with 16 bases left in between. The CDR3 DNA sequence: TGTGCCAGTATCGCAATAGGGGGTCGCGAGCAGTACTTC. It translates to CASIAIGGREQYF.